This TCR beta chain was sequenced in a study of blood T cell repertoires in COVID-19. About the research overall: Samples came from the United States, Italy and Spain, spanning acute and convalescent COVID-19. The cDNA or gDNA used as material had been derived from T cells, B-cell-depleted T cells, or PBMCs.

V lost 4 bases to trimming and J lost 0 bases; unmatched junction nucleotides: 3. CDR3 length: 15 amino acids. Germline V gives CDR1 SGHTS, CDR2 YDEGEE. This clone was picked up one time. In the authors' workflow: By means of reference gene primer amplification, nucleated cell counts were estimated. TCRdb's table, derived via immunoSEQ multiplex PCR, lists solely in-frame clones and lacks some. V, J and clone size reflect that table, while D and trimming were determined from the DNA. Here the sample spans 250,000 to 300,000 clones, around 89% being singletons. The receptor was derived from an older woman with acute or convalescent COVID-19. What was sequenced was peripheral blood. The V gene is TRBV5-8, the J gene TRBJ2-2; TRBD2 matches at 7 bases. CDR3 sequence (DNA): TGTGCCAGCAGCCAAGGGACTACGAACACCGGGGAGCTGTTTTTT. The encoded protein is CASSQGTTNTGELFF.